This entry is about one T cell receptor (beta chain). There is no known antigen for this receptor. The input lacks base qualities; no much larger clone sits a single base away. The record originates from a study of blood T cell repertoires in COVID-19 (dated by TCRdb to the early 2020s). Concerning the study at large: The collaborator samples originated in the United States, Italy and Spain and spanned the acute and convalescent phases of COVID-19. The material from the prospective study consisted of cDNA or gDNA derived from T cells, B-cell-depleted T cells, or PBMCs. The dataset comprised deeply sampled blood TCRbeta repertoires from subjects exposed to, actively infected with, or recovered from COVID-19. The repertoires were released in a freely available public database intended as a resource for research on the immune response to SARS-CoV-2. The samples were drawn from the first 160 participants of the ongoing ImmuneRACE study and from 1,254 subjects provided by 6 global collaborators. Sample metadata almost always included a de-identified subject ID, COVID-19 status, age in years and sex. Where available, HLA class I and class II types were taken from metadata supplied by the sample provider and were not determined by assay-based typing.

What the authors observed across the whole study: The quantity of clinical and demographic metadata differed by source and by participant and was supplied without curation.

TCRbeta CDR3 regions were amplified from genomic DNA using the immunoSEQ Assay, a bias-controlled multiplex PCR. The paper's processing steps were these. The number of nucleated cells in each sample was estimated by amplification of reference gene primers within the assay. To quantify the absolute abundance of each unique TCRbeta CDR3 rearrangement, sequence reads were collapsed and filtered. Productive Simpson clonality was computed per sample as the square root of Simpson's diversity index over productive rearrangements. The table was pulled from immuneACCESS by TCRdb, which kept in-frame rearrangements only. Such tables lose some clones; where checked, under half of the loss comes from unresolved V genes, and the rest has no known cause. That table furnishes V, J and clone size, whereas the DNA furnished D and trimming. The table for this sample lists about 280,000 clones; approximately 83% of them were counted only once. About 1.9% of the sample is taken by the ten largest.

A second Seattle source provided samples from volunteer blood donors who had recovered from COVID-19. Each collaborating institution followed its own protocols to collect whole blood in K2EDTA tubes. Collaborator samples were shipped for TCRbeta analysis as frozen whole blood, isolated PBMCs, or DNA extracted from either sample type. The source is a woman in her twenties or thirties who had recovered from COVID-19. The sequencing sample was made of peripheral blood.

The sequenced DNA: TGTGCCAGCAGCCGGGACAGGGGCTCTGGAAACACCATATATTTT. Its protein product is CASSRDRGSGNTIYF. The chain is made from TRBV6-2 or TRBV6-3 and TRBJ1-3; 10 nucleotides in the junction match TRBD1. The germline V end is reduced by 6 bases and the J end by 0 bases; junction bases left unmatched: 2. Including the terminal cysteine and phenylalanine, the CDR3 comprises 15 residues. The sequence is cut down to CDR3 DNA, 45 bases in frame from base 1. Sequences MNHEY (CDR1) and SVGEGT (CDR2) are obtained from the germline V gene.